This T cell receptor beta chain is drawn from a study of sequential checkpoint blockade in melanoma. The table came from immunoSEQ multiplex PCR; TCRdb's copy has only in-frame clones and leaves some out. The sample holds about 8,200 clones; approximately 58% are singletons and the top ten take 15% to 20%. This sample's treatment: randomized to nivolumab then ipilimumab (arm A) or the reverse (arm B). None of the patients previously received DNA-damaging chemotherapy. This clonotype originated in a human donor with melanoma. The source was CD8+ T cells sorted from blood (inferred from file names), collected from a patient given nivolumab and ipilimumab in sequence.

CDR3 loop: CASSQDPGLGEKLFF. DNA of the CDR3: TGCGCCAGCAGCCAAGATCCGGGACTGGGTGAAAAACTGTTTTTT. This chain links TRBV4-1 with TRBJ1-4; a weak D match, TRBD1 (5 bases). The CDR3 totals 15 residues. Germline loops: CDR1 MGHRA, CDR2 YSYEKL. V was shortened by 0 bases and J by 7 bases, with 12 bases between the two germline ends.